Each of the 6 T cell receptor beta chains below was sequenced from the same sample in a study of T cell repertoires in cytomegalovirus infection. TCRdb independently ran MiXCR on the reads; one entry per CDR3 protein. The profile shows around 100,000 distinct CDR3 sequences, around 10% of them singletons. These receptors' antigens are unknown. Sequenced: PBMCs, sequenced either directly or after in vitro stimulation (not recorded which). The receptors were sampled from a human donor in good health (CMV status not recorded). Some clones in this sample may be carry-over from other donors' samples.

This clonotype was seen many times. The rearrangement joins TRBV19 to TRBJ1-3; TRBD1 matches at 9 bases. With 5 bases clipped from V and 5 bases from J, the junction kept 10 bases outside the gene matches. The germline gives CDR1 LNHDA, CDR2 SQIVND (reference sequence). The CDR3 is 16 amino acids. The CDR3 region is CASSPAGTGNRNTIYF. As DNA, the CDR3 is TGTGCCAGTAGTCCCGCGGGGACAGGGAACAGAAACACCATATATTTT.

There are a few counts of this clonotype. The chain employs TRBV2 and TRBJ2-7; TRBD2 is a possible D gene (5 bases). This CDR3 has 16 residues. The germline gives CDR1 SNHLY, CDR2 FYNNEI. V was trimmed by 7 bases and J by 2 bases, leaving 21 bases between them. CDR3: CASTPFGPSGTYEQYF. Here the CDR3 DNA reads TGTGCCAGCACCCCCTTTGGGCCGTCGGGGACCTACGAGCAGTACTTC. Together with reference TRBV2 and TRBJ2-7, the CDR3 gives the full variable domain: EPEVTQTPSHQVTQMGQEVILRCVPISNHLYFYWYRQILGQKVEFLVSFYNNEISEKSEIFDDQFSVERPDGSNFTLKIRSTKLEDSAMYFCASTPFGPSGTYEQYFGPGTRLTVT.

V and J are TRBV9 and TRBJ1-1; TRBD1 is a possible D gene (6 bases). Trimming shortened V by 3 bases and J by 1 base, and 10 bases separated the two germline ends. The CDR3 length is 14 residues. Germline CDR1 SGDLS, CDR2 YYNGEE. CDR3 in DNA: TGTGCCAGCAGCGCACAGGGTGGGAACACTGAAGCTTTCTTT. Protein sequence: CASSAQGGNTEAFF.

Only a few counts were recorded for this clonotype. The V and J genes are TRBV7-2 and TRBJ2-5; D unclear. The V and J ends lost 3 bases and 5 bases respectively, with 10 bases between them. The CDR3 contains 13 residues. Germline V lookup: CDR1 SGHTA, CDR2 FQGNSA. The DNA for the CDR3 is TGTGCCAGCAGCTTCAAGGGTGCGGAGACCCAGTACTTC. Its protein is CASSFKGAETQYF.

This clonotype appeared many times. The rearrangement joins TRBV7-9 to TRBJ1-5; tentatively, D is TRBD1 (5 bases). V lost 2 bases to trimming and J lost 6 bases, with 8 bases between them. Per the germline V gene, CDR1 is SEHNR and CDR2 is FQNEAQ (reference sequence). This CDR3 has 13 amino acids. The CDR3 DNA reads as TGTGCCAGCAGCTTAAATCAGGGTCAGCCCCAGCATTTT. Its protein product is CASSLNQGQPQHF. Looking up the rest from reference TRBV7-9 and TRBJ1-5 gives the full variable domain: DTGVSQNPRHKITKRGQNVTFRCDPISEHNRLYWYRQTLGQGPEFLTYFQNEAQLEKSRLLSDRFSAERPKGSFSTLEIQRTEQGDSAMYLCASSLNQGQPQHFGDGTRLSIL.

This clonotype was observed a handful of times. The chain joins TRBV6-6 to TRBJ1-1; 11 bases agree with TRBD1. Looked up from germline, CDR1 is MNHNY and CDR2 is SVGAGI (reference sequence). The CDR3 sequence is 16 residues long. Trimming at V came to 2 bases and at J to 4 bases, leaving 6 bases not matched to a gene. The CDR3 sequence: CASSYALGQGVTEAFF. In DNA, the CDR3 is TGTGCCAGCAGTTACGCCCTGGGACAGGGGGTCACTGAAGCTTTCTTT.